A single T cell receptor beta chain is shown here with its context. Germline values: CDR1 GTSNPN, CDR2 SVGIG (reference sequence). The trim removed 3 bases at V and 6 bases at J, leaving 12 bases unmatched. The CDR3 spans 18 residues. The data belong to a study of blood T cell repertoires in COVID-19. Study-level background: Samples taken during acute and convalescent COVID-19 were collected in the United States, Italy and Spain. T cells, B-cell-depleted T cells, or PBMCs supplied cDNA or gDNA.

Per the authors' pipeline: Estimates of nucleated cell counts were drawn from the amplification of reference gene primers. Assay: immunoSEQ multiplex PCR; the TCRdb copy retains only in-frame clones and omits some. The DNA gave D and trimming, while V, J and clone size come from that table. This sample has some 260,000 clones, with approximately 82% found just once. This sequence originates from a woman aged 18-35 years with acute or convalescent COVID-19. What was sequenced was peripheral blood. The rearrangement uses TRBV30 and TRBJ2-2; 14 positions match TRBD2. CDR3 nucleotide sequence: TGTGCCTGGAGCTCTTTAGGCGGACTAGCGGGAGGTGCCGGGGAGCTGTTTTTT. This sequence encodes CAWSSLGGLAGGAGELFF.